The 27 T cell receptor beta chains below come from one sample, sequenced in a study of blood T cell repertoires in COVID-19. Method: immunoSEQ multiplex PCR; TCRdb's copy keeps in-frame clones and lacks some. The sample yields some 180,000 clones, 84% seen once. Sequencing was carried out using peripheral blood. The receptors were gathered from a human donor in a cohort sampled during active COVID-19.

The rearrangement joins TRBV28 to TRBJ2-2; tentatively, D is TRBD2 (7 bases). The CDR3 is 14 amino acids. The ends were cut back, 10 bases at V and 5 bases at J, with 17 bases in the middle. Germline V gives CDR1 MDHEN, CDR2 SYDVKM. The chain's CDR3 is CATSDGGRTGELFF. The CDR3 DNA sequence: TGTGCCACCTCCGACGGGGGGCGGACCGGGGAGCTGTTTTTT.

V usage is TRBV5-1 and J usage is TRBJ2-2; TRBD1 aligns across 8 bases. Looked up from germline, CDR1 is SGHRS and CDR2 is YFSETQ. V trimming: 4 bases; J trimming: 5 bases; junction bases outside the gene matches: 10. The CDR3 has 16 amino acids. The CDR3 is CASSRLTGEGTGELFF. CDR3 DNA: TGCGCCAGCAGCCGACTGACAGGGGAAGGTACCGGGGAGCTGTTTTTT.

This rearrangement joins TRBV7-9 to TRBJ1-5; 9 positions match TRBD1. CDR3 size: 15 residues. Germline assignment: CDR1 SEHNR and CDR2 FQNEAQ (reference sequence). V trimming: 1 base; J trimming: 7 bases; junction bases outside the gene matches: 5. The CDR3 DNA is TGTGCCAGCAGCTTAGTGGGACAGGGTTTGCAGCCCCAGCATTTT. Translating gives CASSLVGQGLQPQHF.

The chain links TRBV30 to TRBJ2-7; 7 bases agree with TRBD1. The V and J ends lost 2 bases and 9 bases, in that order; junction bases with no gene match: 13. From germline, CDR1 is GTSNPN and CDR2 SVGIG (reference sequence). The CDR3 is 14 amino acids. The CDR3 nucleotides are TGTGCCTGGAGTCTACCGGACAGGTCGTCGGGGCAGTACTTC. Translation gives CAWSLPDRSSGQYF.

This clone turned up a few times. V is TRBV3-1 (or the pseudogene TRBV3-2) and J is TRBJ2-1, with TRBD2 matching 8 bases. The CDR3 extends over 16 amino acids. V lost 0 bases and J lost 10; bases outside the gene matches: 11. The germline V gene encodes CDR1 LGHDT and CDR2 YNNKEL (reference sequence). CDR3 sequence (DNA): TGTGCCAGCAGCCAAGATTCCCGGGAGGGCCGGGAAGAGCAGTTCTTC. It translates to CASSQDSREGREEQFF.

The chain joins TRBV12-3 or TRBV12-4 to TRBJ2-5; TRBD1 agrees at 7 bases. V dropped 8 bases and J dropped 5; count of bases not matched to a gene: 8. CDR3 length: 13 amino acids. The CDR3 nucleotides are TGTGCCAGCGCCGCAGGGGGTTTTGAGACCCAGTACTTC. Translating gives CASAAGGFETQYF.

The V and J genes are TRBV5-6 and TRBJ2-7; 12 nucleotides agree with TRBD1. V lost 3 bases to trimming and J lost 1 base; unmatched junction nucleotides: 5. The length of the CDR3 is 16 residues. CDR1 and CDR2 (germline): SGHDT, YYEEEE. The CDR3 spells CASSSGQGAFSYEQYF. The DNA of the CDR3 is TGTGCCAGCAGCTCGGGACAGGGGGCCTTTTCCTACGAGCAGTACTTC. Full variable domain (missing parts from reference TRBV5-6 and TRBJ2-7): DAGVTQSPTHLIKTRGQQVTLRCSPKSGHDTVSWYQQALGQGPQFIFQYYEEEERQRGNFPDRFSGHQFPNYSSELNVNALLLGDSALYLCASSSGQGAFSYEQYFGPGTRLTVT.

This rearrangement joins TRBV24-1 to TRBJ2-5; the match to TRBD2 covers 8 bases. V lost 3 bases, J lost 1 base, and 6 bases stayed unmatched. The CDR3 runs 16 residues. Germline-derived CDR1 and CDR2 are KGHDR and SFDVKD. The CDR3 loop reads CATSDPRGGTQETQYF. The DNA of the CDR3 is TGTGCCACCAGTGATCCCCGGGGGGGGACCCAAGAGACCCAGTACTTC.

The DNA of the CDR3 is TGCGCCAGCAGCCAAGATACGGGGGGATACACAGATACGCAGTATTTT. It encodes CASSQDTGGYTDTQYF. This chain joins TRBV4-1 and TRBJ2-3; 7 bases map to TRBD2. With 0 bases clipped from V and 2 bases from J, the junction kept 5 bases outside the gene matches. The germline CDR1 and CDR2 sequences are MGHRA and YSYEKL. The CDR3 covers 16 residues.

The rearrangement uses TRBV7-6 and TRBJ1-3; tentative D call: TRBD1 (5 bases). CDR1 and CDR2 from the germline V gene are SGHVS and FNYEAQ. Trimming cost V 5 bases and J 3 bases, with 14 bases left between them. This CDR3 contains 15 residues. This CDR3 reads CASSGPGTNGNTIYF. The CDR3 region has the DNA TGTGCCAGCAGCGGACCCGGGACTAATGGAAACACCATATATTTT.

The V call is TRBV2, the J call TRBJ2-5; a weak D match, TRBD1 (5 bases). Germline loops: CDR1 SNHLY, CDR2 FYNNEI. The CDR3 loop spans 15 amino acids. V gave up 5 bases and J gave up 5 bases, with 18 bases separating them. In nucleotides, the CDR3 is TGTGCCAGCAGTCCCCTGCCCCCCAGGGCTGAGACCCAGTACTTC. This encodes CASSPLPPRAETQYF.

The chain links TRBV19 to TRBJ1-6; D is unresolved. Per the germline V gene, CDR1 is LNHDA and CDR2 is SQIVND (reference sequence). Trimming removed 5 bases from V and 5 bases from J, with 10 bases in between. The CDR3 loop spans 14 amino acids. CDR3 bases: TGTGCCAGTAGTGGCCAGGTGAATAATTCACCCCTCCACTTT. Amino acids: CASSGQVNNSPLHF.

The rearrangement links TRBV7-2 to TRBJ1-6; D remains unclear. The CDR3 has 15 residues. Trimming shortened V by 2 bases and J by 7 bases, and 12 bases separated the two germline ends. Germline CDR1 reads SGHTA; CDR2 reads FQGNSA. This chain's CDR3 is CASSLPRGDNSPLHF. CDR3 in DNA: TGTGCCAGCAGCTTACCACGGGGAGACAATTCACCCCTCCACTTT. Supplemented by reference TRBV7-2 and TRBJ1-6, the full variable domain reads GAGVSQSPSNKVTEKGKDVELRCDPISGHTALYWYRQSLGQGLEFLIYFQGNSAPDKSGLPSDRFSAERTGGSVSTLTIQRTQQEDSAVYLCASSLPRGDNSPLHFGNGTRLTVT.

The chain is built from TRBV28 and TRBJ2-5; TRBD1 matches 7 bases. The CDR3 is 15 amino acids. Germline trimming cut 6 bases from V and 2 bases from J; bases unmatched to any gene: 9. Per the germline V gene, CDR1 is MDHEN and CDR2 is SYDVKM. Written as DNA, the CDR3 is TGTGCCAGCAGCCCCAGAGGGACAGCACAAGAGACCCAGTACTTC. Amino acids: CASSPRGTAQETQYF.

The rearrangement links TRBV4-1 to TRBJ2-6, with TRBD1 matching over 7 bases. The V and J ends lost 4 bases and 5 bases, in that order; junction bases with no gene match: 11. The CDR3 loop spans 17 amino acids. Germline CDR1 and CDR2: MGHRA and YSYEKL. The CDR3 spells CASSPQRTGVRANVLTF. The CDR3 DNA reads TGCGCCAGCAGCCCTCAGCGAACAGGGGTAAGGGCCAACGTCCTGACTTTC.

The chain uses TRBV6-1 and TRBJ1-5; D unclear. V was shortened by 3 bases and J by 10 bases, with 13 bases between the two germline ends. The CDR3 totals 13 residues. The germline gives CDR1 MNHNS, CDR2 SASEGT. CDR3 sequence: CASSDGLKLPQHF. In nucleotides, the CDR3 is TGTGCCAGCAGTGATGGACTGAAACTTCCCCAGCATTTT.

This chain uses TRBV3-1 (or the pseudogene TRBV3-2) with TRBJ1-2, with a tentative D call TRBD1 (5 bases). Trimming took 0 bases from V and 4 from J, leaving 12 bases between them. CDR1 and CDR2 (germline): LGHDT, YNNKEL (reference sequence). The CDR3 sequence is 15 residues long. The CDR3 DNA is TGTGCCAGCAGCCAAGATCAGGGCAGAGGCTATGGCTACACCTTC. Translation: CASSQDQGRGYGYTF.

The rearrangement uses TRBV10-3 and TRBJ2-3; 8 bases line up with TRBD1. Germline V gene lookup returns CDR1 ENHRY and CDR2 SYGVKD. The CDR3 covers 15 residues. J was trimmed by 4 bases and V by 4 bases; bases with no gene match: 7. The CDR3 protein is CAISADRAGSDTQYF. The CDR3, as DNA: TGTGCCATCAGTGCGGACAGGGCTGGATCAGATACGCAGTATTTT.

The CDR3 DNA is TGTGCCAGCAGTTTTCGACAGGGCTACGAGCAGTACTTC. This translates into CASSFRQGYEQYF. This rearrangement joins TRBV12-3 or TRBV12-4 to TRBJ2-7; 7 bases match TRBD1. With V trimmed by 3 bases and J by 3 bases, 2 bases remained unmatched. The CDR3 covers 13 residues.

The rearrangement uses TRBV3-1 (or the pseudogene TRBV3-2) and TRBJ2-1, with unresolved D. V was pared by 2 bases and J by 6 bases, with 11 bases between. Germline CDR1 LGHDT, CDR2 YNNKEL (reference sequence). This CDR3 has 14 amino acids. CDR3 bases: TGTGCCAGCAGCCAATTCGGGTATCGCAATGAGCAGTTCTTC. Its protein product is CASSQFGYRNEQFF.

J is TRBJ2-3 and V is TRBV4-1; 8 positions agree with TRBD2. Germline CDR1 is MGHRA and CDR2 is YSYEKL. This CDR3 has 16 residues. V trimming: 4 bases; J trimming: 6 bases; junction bases outside the gene matches: 12. In DNA, the CDR3 is TGCGCCAGCAGCCTACTAGATAGAGCGGGGGTGGATACGCAGTATTTT. Translation gives CASSLLDRAGVDTQYF.

This clone was counted once. The chain combines TRBV3-1 (or the pseudogene TRBV3-2) with TRBJ1-4; possible D gene TRBD1, 5 bases. Germline V lookup: CDR1 LGHDT, CDR2 YNNKEL (reference sequence). The CDR3 covers 15 residues. Trimming left V 1 base short and J 6 bases short, with 12 bases between. The CDR3 spells CASSQATAQDEKLFF. For the CDR3, the DNA is TGTGCCAGCAGCCAAGCCACGGCACAGGATGAAAAACTGTTTTTT.

J is TRBJ2-2 and V is TRBV4-2, with TRBD2 identical over 8 bases. V dropped 1 base and J dropped 3; count of bases not matched to a gene: 7. The CDR3 loop spans 17 amino acids. Germline V gene data show CDR1 as LGHNA and CDR2 as YNFKEQ. This chain's CDR3 is CASSQGLSGTYTGELFF. The CDR3 bases are TGTGCCAGCAGCCAAGGACTTAGCGGGACCTACACCGGGGAGCTGTTTTTT.

The V call is TRBV3-1 (or the pseudogene TRBV3-2), the J call TRBJ2-2, with TRBD2 matching over 10 bases. The V gene end was trimmed by 0 bases and the J gene end by 4 bases; junction bases not matched to a gene: 8. This CDR3 has 18 residues. The germline CDR1 and CDR2 sequences are LGHDT and YNNKEL (reference sequence). CDR3 residues: CASSQESGLAGVTGELFF. The CDR3, as DNA: TGTGCCAGCAGCCAAGAATCTGGGCTAGCGGGAGTCACCGGGGAGCTGTTTTTT.

This chain uses TRBV1 with TRBJ2-2; TRBD2 is the table's D call and was not checked against the DNA. TRBV1 is assigned pseudogene status. The CDR3 runs 15 residues. The CDR3 is CTSSHAGYRTGELFF. In nucleotides, the CDR3 is TGCACCAGCAGCCATGCGGGATATCGGACCGGGGAGCTGTTTTTT.

The chain links TRBV5-1 to TRBJ1-1; 10 bases are shared with TRBD1. J lost 4 bases, V lost 0 bases, and 3 bases had no gene match. This CDR3 has 15 amino acids. Germline V gene data show CDR1 as SGHRS and CDR2 as YFSETQ. CDR3 sequence reads: CASSLVGTGATEAFF. The DNA of the CDR3 is TGCGCCAGCAGCTTGGTCGGGACAGGGGCCACTGAAGCTTTCTTT.

This chain uses TRBV28 with TRBJ2-7; D possibly corresponds to TRBD2 (5 bases). The CDR3 extends over 13 amino acids. V lost 10 bases, J lost 3 bases, and 16 bases lay in between. The germline V gene encodes CDR1 MDHEN and CDR2 SYDVKM. CDR3 in DNA: TGTGCCATCCTCAACGGGGAGAGCTACGAGCAGTACTTC. Amino acids: CAILNGESYEQYF.